Listed below are T cell receptor beta chains from one sample, sequenced in a study of technical replicates of blood from several donors. Sequencing used immunoSEQ multiplex PCR; TCRdb keeps in-frame clones, though not all of them. The sample includes more than 70,000 clones, 90% to 95% of them seen just once. Sequencing was done on a sample of T cells isolated from PBMCs. The receptor source for this set is a human donor in good health. The CDR3 runs from the conserved cysteine through the conserved F or W. D genes are given only for firm matches. The size field is filled for only some rows; it gives once, few, many or a size class.

once	TRBV10-3	TRBJ2-6	TRBD2	CAISEGRGAGGANVLTF	TGTGCCATCAGTGAAGGGCGGGGGGCGGGTGGGGCCAACGTCCTGACTTTC
NA	TRBV5-1	TRBJ2-7	NA	CASTPGGSYEQYF	TGCGCCAGCACCCCCGGGGGATCCTACGAGCAGTACTTC
NA	TRBV19	TRBJ1-5	TRBD1	CASSPTGLSSQPQHF	TGTGCCAGTAGCCCGACAGGGCTTTCGAGTCAGCCCCAGCATTTT
once	TRBV5-8	TRBJ2-1	TRBD2	CASSPGTSGYNEQFF	TGTGCCAGCAGCCCCGGGACTAGCGGCTACAATGAGCAGTTCTTC
NA	TRBV28	TRBJ1-2	TRBD1	CASRNLGTELRVYYGYTF	TGTGCCAGCCGCAATCTAGGGACAGAGTTGCGTGTTTACTATGGCTACACCTTC
few	TRBV30	TRBJ1-1	NA	CAWSVLGAGTEAFF	TGTGCCTGGAGTGTATTAGGGGCGGGGACTGAAGCTTTCTTT
NA	TRBV7-9	TRBJ1-6	NA	CASSLAMAPSPLHF	TGTGCCAGCAGCTTAGCAATGGCACCCTCACCCCTCCACTTT
NA	TRBV9	TRBJ2-5	NA	CASSVAGKSGALGGETQYF	TGTGCCAGCAGCGTAGCGGGCAAGTCGGGCGCCCTAGGGGGAGAGACCCAGTACTTC
NA	TRBV4-1	TRBJ2-7	NA	CASSPGRGEQYF	TGCGCCAGCAGCCCGGGGAGGGGGGAGCAGTACTTC
NA	TRBV7-8	TRBJ2-3	NA	CASSFERDTQYF	TGTGCCAGCAGCTTCGAACGGGATACGCAGTATTTT
once	TRBV5-1	TRBJ1-2	NA	CASSLGQDYGYTF	TGCGCCAGCAGCTTGGGGCAGGATTATGGCTACACCTTC
NA	TRBV5-1	TRBJ2-1	TRBD2	CASSLGLAGGIIYNEQFF	TGCGCCAGCAGCTTGGGACTAGCGGGGGGAATCATCTACAATGAGCAGTTCTTC
NA	TRBV7-9	TRBJ1-4	NA	CASSLGAKPEEKLFF	TGTGCCAGCAGCTTAGGTGCAAAACCGGAGGAAAAACTGTTTTTT
once	TRBV30	TRBJ1-1	TRBD1	CAWNRGTEAFF	TGTGCCTGGAACAGGGGAACTGAAGCTTTCTTT
once	TRBV5-1	TRBJ1-4	NA	CASSLVATNEKLFF	TGCGCCAGCAGCTTAGTAGCAACTAATGAAAAACTGTTTTTT
few	TRBV5-1	TRBJ2-1	TRBD2	CASSFFPVGRESQNFYNEQFF	TGCGCCAGCAGCTTTTTTCCGGTAGGGCGGGAGTCCCAAAATTTCTACAATGAGCAGTTCTTC
NA	TRBV25-1	TRBJ2-1	NA	CASSDPRGQGYDNEQFF	TGTGCCAGCAGTGATCCAAGGGGTCAGGGGTACGACAATGAGCAGTTCTTC
NA	TRBV19	TRBJ1-3	NA	CASSITEGNTIYF	TGTGCCAGTAGTATTACAGAAGGAAACACCATATATTTT
NA	TRBV7-2	TRBJ2-4	TRBD2	CASSLGLALLNIQYF	TGTGCCAGCAGCCTAGGACTAGCATTATTAAACATTCAGTACTTC